The clone carrying this TCR beta chain was observed once. Sequencing used immunoSEQ multiplex PCR; TCRdb keeps in-frame clones, though not all of them. This table holds around 2.1 million clones, roughly 95% found once. Trimming removed 6 bases from V and 5 bases from J, with 13 bases in between. CDR1 SQVTM and CDR2 ANQGSEA come from the germline V gene. CDR3 length equals 12 residues. The data were taken from a study of shared clonotypes between healthy human individuals. Sequences were obtained from naive CD4+ T cells sorted from blood. The subset denotes: CD45RA+ positively selected. The sequence came from a man younger than 30 in good health. This sequence joins TRBV29-1 and TRBJ1-2; D is unresolved. The CDR3 DNA reads as TGCAGCGTCCTGACGGATAGTTATGGCTACACCTTC. This codes for CSVLTDSYGYTF.